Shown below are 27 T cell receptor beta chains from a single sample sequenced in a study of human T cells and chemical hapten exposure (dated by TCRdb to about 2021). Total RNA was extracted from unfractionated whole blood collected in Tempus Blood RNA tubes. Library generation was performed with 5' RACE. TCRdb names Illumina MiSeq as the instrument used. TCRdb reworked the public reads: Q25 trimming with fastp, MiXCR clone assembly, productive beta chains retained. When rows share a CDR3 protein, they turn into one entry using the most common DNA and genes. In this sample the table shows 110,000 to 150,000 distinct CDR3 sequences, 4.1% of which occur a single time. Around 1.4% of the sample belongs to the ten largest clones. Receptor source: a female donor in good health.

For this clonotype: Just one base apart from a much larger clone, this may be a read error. CDR3 region: CSVEGVQVETQYF. Here the CDR3 DNA reads TGCAGCGTTGAGGGTGTACAGGTAGAGACCCAGTACTTC. J is TRBJ2-5 and V is TRBV29-1; perhaps TRBD1 as D (5 bases). Trimming left V 3 bases short and J 4 bases short, with 12 bases between. Germline assignment: CDR1 SQVTM and CDR2 ANQGSEA. This CDR3 has 13 amino acids.

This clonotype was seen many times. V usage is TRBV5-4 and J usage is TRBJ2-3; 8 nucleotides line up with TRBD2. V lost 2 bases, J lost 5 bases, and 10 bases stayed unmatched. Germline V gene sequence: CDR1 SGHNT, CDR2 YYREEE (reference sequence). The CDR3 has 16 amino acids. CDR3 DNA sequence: TGTGCCAGCAGCTTTGTTGCGGGGGGCCGTTTAGATACGCAGTATTTT. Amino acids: CASSFVAGGRLDTQYF.

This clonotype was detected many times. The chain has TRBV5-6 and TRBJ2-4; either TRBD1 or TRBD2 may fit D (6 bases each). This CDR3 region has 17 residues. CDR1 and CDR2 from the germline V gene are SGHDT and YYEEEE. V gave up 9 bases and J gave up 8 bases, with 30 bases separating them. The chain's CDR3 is CATSERGGPQGHHIQYF. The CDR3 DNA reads TGTGCCACCTCGGAACGTGGGGGGCCGCAGGGTCATCACATTCAGTACTTC.

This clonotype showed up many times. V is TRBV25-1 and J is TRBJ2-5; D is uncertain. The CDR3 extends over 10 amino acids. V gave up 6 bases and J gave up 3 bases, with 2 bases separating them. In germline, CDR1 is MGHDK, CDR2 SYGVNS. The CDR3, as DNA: TGTGCCAGCAGAGAAGAGACCCAGTACTTC. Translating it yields CASREETQYF.

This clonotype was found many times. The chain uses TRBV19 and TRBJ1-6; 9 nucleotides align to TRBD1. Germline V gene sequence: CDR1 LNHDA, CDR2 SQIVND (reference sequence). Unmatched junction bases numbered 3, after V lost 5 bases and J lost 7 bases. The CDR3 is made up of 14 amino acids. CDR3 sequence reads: CASSEDRGNSPLHF. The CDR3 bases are TGTGCCAGTAGTGAGGACAGGGGCAATTCACCCCTCCACTTT.

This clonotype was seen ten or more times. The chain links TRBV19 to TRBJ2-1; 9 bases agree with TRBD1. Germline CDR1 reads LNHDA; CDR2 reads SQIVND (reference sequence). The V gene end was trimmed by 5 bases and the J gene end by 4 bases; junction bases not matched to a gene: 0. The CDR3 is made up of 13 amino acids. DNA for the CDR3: TGTGCCAGTAGTGGACAGGGGTACAATGAGCAGTTCTTC. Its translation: CASSGQGYNEQFF.

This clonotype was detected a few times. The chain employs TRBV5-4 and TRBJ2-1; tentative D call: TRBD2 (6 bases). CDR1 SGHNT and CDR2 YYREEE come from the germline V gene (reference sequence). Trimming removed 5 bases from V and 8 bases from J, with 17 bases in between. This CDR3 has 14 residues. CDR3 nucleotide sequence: TGTGCCAGCAGTGAGTCGATCGCGGGGTATGAGCAGTTCTTC. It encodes CASSESIAGYEQFF.

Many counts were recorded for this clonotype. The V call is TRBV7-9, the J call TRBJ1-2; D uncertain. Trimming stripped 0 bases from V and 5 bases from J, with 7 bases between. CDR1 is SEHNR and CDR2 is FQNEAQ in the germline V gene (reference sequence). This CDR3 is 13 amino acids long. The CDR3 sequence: CASSLATDYGYTF. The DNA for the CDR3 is TGTGCCAGCAGCTTAGCTACGGATTATGGCTACACCTTC.

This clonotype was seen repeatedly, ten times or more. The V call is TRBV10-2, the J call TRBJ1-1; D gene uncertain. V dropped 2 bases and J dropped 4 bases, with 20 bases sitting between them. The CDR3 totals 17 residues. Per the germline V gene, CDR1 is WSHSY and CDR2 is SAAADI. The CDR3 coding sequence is TGCGCCAGCAGTGAGGTGATGAGCCTCTCTCTAAGCACTGAAGCTTTCTTT. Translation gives CASSEVMSLSLSTEAFF.

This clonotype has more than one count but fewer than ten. CDR3 sequence (DNA): TGCAGCGTGGGGATAACGGGGGAGCAGTACTTC. Amino acid sequence: CSVGITGEQYF. The chain uses TRBV29-1 and TRBJ2-7; a weak D match, TRBD2 (5 bases). Trimming cost V 6 bases and J 7 bases, with 13 bases left between them. Germline V gene lookup returns CDR1 SQVTM and CDR2 ANQGSEA. This CDR3 spans 11 amino acids.

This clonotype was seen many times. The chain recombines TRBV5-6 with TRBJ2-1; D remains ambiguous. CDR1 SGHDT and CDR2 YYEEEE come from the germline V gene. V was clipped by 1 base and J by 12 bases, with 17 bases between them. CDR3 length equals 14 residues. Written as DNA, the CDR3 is TGTGCCAGCAGCTTGTCGGATTTAACCGGCGGGCAGTTCTTC. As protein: CASSLSDLTGGQFF.

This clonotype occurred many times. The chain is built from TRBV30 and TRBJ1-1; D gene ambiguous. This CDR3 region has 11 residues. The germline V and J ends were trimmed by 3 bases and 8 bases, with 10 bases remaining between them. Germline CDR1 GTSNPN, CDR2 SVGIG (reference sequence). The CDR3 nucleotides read TGTGCCTGGAGAATGGATATGGAAGCTTTCTTT. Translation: CAWRMDMEAFF.

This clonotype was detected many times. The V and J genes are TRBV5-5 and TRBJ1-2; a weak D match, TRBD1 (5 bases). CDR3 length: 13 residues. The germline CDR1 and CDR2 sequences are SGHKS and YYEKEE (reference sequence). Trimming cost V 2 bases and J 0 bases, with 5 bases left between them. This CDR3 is CASSFRANYGYTF. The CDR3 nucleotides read TGTGCCAGCAGCTTCAGGGCTAACTATGGCTACACCTTC.

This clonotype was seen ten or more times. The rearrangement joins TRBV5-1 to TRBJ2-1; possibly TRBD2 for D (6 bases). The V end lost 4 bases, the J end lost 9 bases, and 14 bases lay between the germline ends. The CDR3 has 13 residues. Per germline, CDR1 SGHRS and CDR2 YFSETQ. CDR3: CASSVGRAGEQFF. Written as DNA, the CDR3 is TGCGCCAGCAGCGTCGGACGAGCGGGTGAGCAGTTCTTC.

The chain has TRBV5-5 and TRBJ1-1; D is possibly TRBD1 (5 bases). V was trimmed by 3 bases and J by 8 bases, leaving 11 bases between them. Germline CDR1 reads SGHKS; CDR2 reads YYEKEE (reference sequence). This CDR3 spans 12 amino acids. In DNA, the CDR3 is TGTGCCAGCAGCTGGGGGGTCGGAGAAGCTTTCTTT. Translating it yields CASSWGVGEAFF.

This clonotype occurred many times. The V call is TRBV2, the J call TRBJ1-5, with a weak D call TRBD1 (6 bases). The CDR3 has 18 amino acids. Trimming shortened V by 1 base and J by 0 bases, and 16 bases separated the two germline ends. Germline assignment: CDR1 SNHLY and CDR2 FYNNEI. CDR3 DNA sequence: TGTGCCAGCAGTGAAGGCTACAGGGCGCCGTATAGCAATCAGCCCCAGCATTTT. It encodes CASSEGYRAPYSNQPQHF. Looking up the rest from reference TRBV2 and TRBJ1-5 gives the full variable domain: EPEVTQTPSHQVTQMGQEVILRCVPISNHLYFYWYRQILGQKVEFLVSFYNNEISEKSEIFDDQFSVERPDGSNFTLKIRSTKLEDSAMYFCASSEGYRAPYSNQPQHFGDGTRLSIL.

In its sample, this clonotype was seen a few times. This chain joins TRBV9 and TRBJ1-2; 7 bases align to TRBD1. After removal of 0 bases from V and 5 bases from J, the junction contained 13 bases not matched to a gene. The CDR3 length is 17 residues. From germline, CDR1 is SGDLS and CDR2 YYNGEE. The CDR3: CASSVDPTPGQNYGYTF. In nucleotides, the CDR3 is TGTGCCAGCAGCGTAGATCCTACTCCGGGACAGAATTATGGCTACACCTTC.

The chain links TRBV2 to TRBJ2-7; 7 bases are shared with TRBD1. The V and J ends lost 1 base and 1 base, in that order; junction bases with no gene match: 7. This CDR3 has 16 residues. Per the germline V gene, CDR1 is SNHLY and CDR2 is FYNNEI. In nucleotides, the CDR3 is TGTGCCAGCAGTGAAGGTCGGCCAGGGGGATCCTACGAGCAGTACTTC. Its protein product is CASSEGRPGGSYEQYF.

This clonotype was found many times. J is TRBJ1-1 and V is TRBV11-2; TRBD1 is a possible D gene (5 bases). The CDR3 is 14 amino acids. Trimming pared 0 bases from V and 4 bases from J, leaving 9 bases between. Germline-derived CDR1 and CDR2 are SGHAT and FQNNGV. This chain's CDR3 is CASSLEGVTTEAFF. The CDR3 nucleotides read TGTGCCAGCAGCTTAGAGGGGGTGACCACTGAAGCTTTCTTT.

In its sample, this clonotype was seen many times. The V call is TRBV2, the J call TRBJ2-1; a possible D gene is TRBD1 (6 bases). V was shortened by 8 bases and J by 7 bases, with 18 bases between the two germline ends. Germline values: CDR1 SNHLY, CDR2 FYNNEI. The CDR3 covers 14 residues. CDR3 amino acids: CASLFVDSMNEQFF. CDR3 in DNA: TGTGCCAGCTTGTTCGTGGACAGTATGAATGAGCAGTTCTTC. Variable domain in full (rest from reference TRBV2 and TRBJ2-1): EPEVTQTPSHQVTQMGQEVILRCVPISNHLYFYWYRQILGQKVEFLVSFYNNEISEKSEIFDDQFSVERPDGSNFTLKIRSTKLEDSAMYFCASLFVDSMNEQFFGPGTRLTVL.

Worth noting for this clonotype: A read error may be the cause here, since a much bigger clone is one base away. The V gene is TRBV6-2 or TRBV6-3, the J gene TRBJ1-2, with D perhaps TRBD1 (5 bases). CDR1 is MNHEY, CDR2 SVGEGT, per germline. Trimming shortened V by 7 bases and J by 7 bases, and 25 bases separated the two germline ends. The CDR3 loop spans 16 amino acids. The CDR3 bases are TGTGCCAGCAAGTTAGCAGGGTCACGTCGTATAGTTGGCTACACCTTC. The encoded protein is CASKLAGSRRIVGYTF.

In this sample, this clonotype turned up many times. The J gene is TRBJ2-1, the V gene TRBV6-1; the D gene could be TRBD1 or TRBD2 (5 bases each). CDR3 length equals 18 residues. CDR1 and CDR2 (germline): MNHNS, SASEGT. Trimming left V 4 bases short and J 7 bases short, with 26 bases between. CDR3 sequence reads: CASSGPMGRQTSGNEQFF. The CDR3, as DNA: TGTGCCAGCAGTGGACCAATGGGGAGACAGACGTCGGGGAATGAGCAGTTCTTC.

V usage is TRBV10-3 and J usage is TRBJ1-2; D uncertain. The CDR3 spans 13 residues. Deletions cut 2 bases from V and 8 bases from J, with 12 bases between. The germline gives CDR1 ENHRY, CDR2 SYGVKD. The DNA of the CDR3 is TGTGCCATCAGTGAGAAGGCCCTGGAGGGCTACACCTTC. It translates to CAISEKALEGYTF.

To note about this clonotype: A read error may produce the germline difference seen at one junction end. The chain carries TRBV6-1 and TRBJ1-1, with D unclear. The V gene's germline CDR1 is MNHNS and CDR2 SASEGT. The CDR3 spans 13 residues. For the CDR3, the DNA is TGTGCCAGCAGTGTGGGAGAAAACACTGAAGCTTTGTTT. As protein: CASSVGENTEALF.

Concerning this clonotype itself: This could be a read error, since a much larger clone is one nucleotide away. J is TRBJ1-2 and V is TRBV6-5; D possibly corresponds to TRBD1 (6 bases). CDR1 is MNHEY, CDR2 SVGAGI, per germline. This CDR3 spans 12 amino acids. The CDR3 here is CASSGRTVGDTF. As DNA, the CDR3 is TGTGCCAGCAGTGGCCGGACAGTTGGCGACACCTTC.

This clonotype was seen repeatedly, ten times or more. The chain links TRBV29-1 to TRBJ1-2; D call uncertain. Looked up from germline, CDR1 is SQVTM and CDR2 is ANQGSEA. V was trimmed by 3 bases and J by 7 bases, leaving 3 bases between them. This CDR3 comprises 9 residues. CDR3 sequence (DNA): TGCAGCGTTGACCCTGGCTACACCTTC. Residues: CSVDPGYTF.

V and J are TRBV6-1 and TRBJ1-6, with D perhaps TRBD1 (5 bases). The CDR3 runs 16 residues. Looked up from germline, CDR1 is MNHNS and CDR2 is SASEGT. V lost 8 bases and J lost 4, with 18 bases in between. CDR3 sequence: CASLSNRDLYNSPLHF. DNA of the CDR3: TGTGCCAGCCTCTCAAACCGGGACCTATATAATTCACCCCTCCACTTT.